This TCR beta chain was profiled in a study of T cells in Graves' hyperthyroidism and ophthalmopathy. The study's findings and limits: Median prediction lead before ophthalmopathy onset was six to eight months with the model.

Germline V lookup: CDR1 KGHSH, CDR2 LQKENI. The V and J ends lost 0 bases and 2 bases respectively, with 9 bases between them. This CDR3 comprises 15 residues. Extraction of PBMCs used more than 8.5 ml of fresh peripheral blood. The investigators amplified TCR beta CDR3 regions from RNA transcripts. The TCR CDR3 first-round RT-PCR relied on the HTBI primer set. One entry per CDR3 protein, called by TCRdb with MiXCR from the multiplex PCR reads. The data show about 200,000 distinct CDR3 sequences, with around 17% seen just once and 53% held by the top ten. Concerning this clonotype: Its antigen is as yet unknown.

The sequence came from a woman in her forties or fifties with Graves' hyperthyroidism. The sequenced sample was blood. The genes are TRBV18 and TRBJ2-3; D possibly corresponds to TRBD2 (6 bases). CDR3 region: CASSPPGGYTDTQYF. The CDR3 DNA follows: TGTGCCAGCTCACCACCGGGGGGTTACACAGATACGCAGTATTTT.